The 17 T cell receptor beta chains given below trace back to one sample, sequenced in a study of T cells in narcolepsy listed by TCRdb under 2018. Libraries were built with the immunoSEQ multiplex PCR assay. TCRdb took this table from immuneACCESS and kept in-frame rearrangements with V and J called. Such tables lack part of the clones; where checked against another copy, unresolved V genes explain under half of the gap, and the rest is unexplained. The sample data list roughly 25,000 clones, and roughly 62% of these were observed just once. Jointly, the top ten make up roughly 12% of the sample. The sequenced sample was memory (CD45RA-) CD4+ T cells from blood. The cell subset or site label here, explained by the study, means: memory T cells sorted ex vivo from peripheral blood. The receptors were gathered from a human donor in good health.

This clone was seen just once. V usage is TRBV29-1 and J usage is TRBJ1-5, with TRBD1 identical over 8 bases. The CDR3 has 13 residues. Germline V lookup: CDR1 SQVTM, CDR2 ANQGSEA. With V trimmed by 4 bases and J by 3 bases, 2 bases remained unmatched. The DNA of the CDR3 is TGCAGCGTTGGACAGGGGTACAATCAGCCCCAGCATTTT. Amino acid sequence: CSVGQGYNQPQHF.

The V gene is TRBV6-5, the J gene TRBJ2-7; no definite D call. V was clipped by 2 bases and J by 2 bases, with 7 bases between them. The length of the CDR3 is 13 residues. The germline V gene encodes CDR1 MNHEY and CDR2 SVGAGI. The CDR3 here is CASSYGVTYEQYF. The CDR3, as DNA: TGTGCCAGCAGTTACGGTGTGACCTACGAGCAGTACTTC.

This clone was counted only a few times. The V call is TRBV6-5, the J call TRBJ1-1, with D perhaps matching TRBD1 (5 bases). V was pared by 8 bases and J by 2 bases, with 18 bases between. CDR3 length: 15 amino acids. Germline loops: CDR1 MNHEY, CDR2 SVGAGI. The CDR3: CASGDLGQGNTEAFF. CDR3 DNA sequence: TGTGCCAGCGGGGATTTGGGGCAGGGTAACACTGAAGCTTTCTTT.

This clone was picked up one time. The chain carries TRBV7-2 and TRBJ1-1; D is possibly TRBD1 (5 bases). The ends were cut back, 2 bases at V and 5 bases at J, with 21 bases in the middle. Germline assignment: CDR1 SGHTA and CDR2 FQGNSA. The CDR3 extends over 17 amino acids. The CDR3 loop reads CASSLRRGVGARTEAFF. CDR3 nucleotides: TGTGCCAGCAGCTTAAGAAGAGGGGTCGGGGCACGGACTGAAGCTTTCTTT.

This clone has just a few counts. The V gene is TRBV28, the J gene TRBJ2-7; 8 bases map to TRBD2. Germline trimming cut 3 bases from V and 1 base from J; bases unmatched to any gene: 8. CDR1 and CDR2 from the germline V gene are MDHEN and SYDVKM. The CDR3 is 16 residues long. The CDR3 DNA follows: TGTGCCAGCAGTTTGACCGCAGCGGGAGCATCCTACGAGCAGTACTTC. It translates to CASSLTAAGASYEQYF.

This clone was detected once. CDR3 residues: CASSYSKGTEAFF. CDR3 bases: TGTGCCAGCAGTTACTCAAAAGGCACTGAAGCTTTCTTT. The chain combines TRBV6-5 with TRBJ1-1; D not certain. The CDR3 loop spans 13 amino acids. Germline assignment: CDR1 MNHEY and CDR2 SVGAGI. V dropped 0 bases and J dropped 4 bases, with 6 bases sitting between them.

J is TRBJ2-5 and V is TRBV6-1; TRBD1 is a possible D gene (6 bases). CDR3 length: 14 residues. The germline V gene has CDR1 MNHNS and CDR2 SASEGT. V shed 6 bases and J shed 5 bases, with 16 bases lying between them. This chain's CDR3 is CASRATGQAETQYF. As DNA, the CDR3 is TGTGCCAGCAGAGCTACAGGGCAGGCGGAGACCCAGTACTTC.

The chain is built from TRBV5-1 and TRBJ2-2; 11 positions agree with TRBD1. Germline CDR1 is SGHRS and CDR2 is YFSETQ. The J segment lost 6 bases and the V segment lost 3 bases, leaving 7 bases of the junction unmatched. This CDR3 region has 16 residues. Written as DNA, the CDR3 is TGCGCCAGCAGCTACGGACAGGGGGCGAGGGCCGGGGAGCTGTTTTTT. The encoded protein is CASSYGQGARAGELFF.

This clone appeared a few times. V usage is TRBV28 and J usage is TRBJ2-7; 9 bases line up with TRBD2. Trimming removed 5 bases from V and 2 bases from J; junction bases left unmatched: 13. CDR1 is MDHEN and CDR2 is SYDVKM in the germline V gene. This CDR3 comprises 17 residues. DNA of the CDR3: TGTGCCAGCAGTCAGCTACCGGGACTAGCCTGGACCTACGAGCAGTACTTC. Encoded protein: CASSQLPGLAWTYEQYF.

This chain uses TRBV6-8 with TRBJ1-5; the match to TRBD1 covers 7 bases. The CDR3 has 18 amino acids. CDR1 is MNHGY and CDR2 is SAAAGT in the germline V gene. V was pared by 6 bases and J by 3 bases, with 17 bases of the junction left unmatched. The CDR3 loop is CASSPPGTVLNDNQPQHF. The DNA for the CDR3 is TGTGCCAGCAGCCCCCCCGGGACAGTTCTTAACGACAATCAGCCCCAGCATTTT.

This clone has a handful of counts. V is TRBV6-5 and J is TRBJ1-1; 7 positions agree with TRBD1. V lost 4 bases, J lost 1 base, and 9 bases stayed unmatched. This CDR3 contains 16 residues. Per the germline V gene, CDR1 is MNHEY and CDR2 is SVGAGI. The CDR3 DNA sequence: TGTGCCAGCAGTTCGGCGCCAGGGGGAAAGAACACTGAAGCTTTCTTT. It codes for CASSSAPGGKNTEAFF.

This clone has more than one count but fewer than ten. The chain joins TRBV11-1 to TRBJ2-7, with D tentatively TRBD1 or TRBD2 (6 bases each). CDR3 length: 13 residues. Germline values: CDR1 SGHAT, CDR2 FQDESV (reference sequence). V was clipped by 8 bases and J by 1 base, with 12 bases between them. DNA of the CDR3: TGTGCCAGCCTCGGGGGCCAATCCTACGAGCAGTACTTC. Its translation: CASLGGQSYEQYF.

The genes are TRBV4-3 and TRBJ2-2, with no clear D. Germline values: CDR1 LGHNA, CDR2 YSLEER. Between the trimmed V and J ends, which lost 1 base and 0 bases, there was a span of 6 bases. The CDR3 runs to 15 residues. The CDR3 DNA reads TGCGCCAGCAGCCAAGCTACAGCGAACACCGGGGAGCTGTTTTTT. As protein: CASSQATANTGELFF.

This rearrangement joins TRBV19 to TRBJ1-1; the D gene is possibly TRBD1 (6 bases). V lost 10 bases and J lost 0, with 15 bases in between. Germline-derived CDR1 and CDR2 are LNHDA and SQIVND (reference sequence). The CDR3 runs to 14 residues. The CDR3 coding sequence is TGTGCCACGAGGGGACAACTCATGAACACTGAAGCTTTCTTT. Residues: CATRGQLMNTEAFF.

V is TRBV5-1 and J is TRBJ1-6, with D possibly being TRBD1 (5 bases). Germline loops: CDR1 SGHRS, CDR2 YFSETQ. The CDR3 runs 13 residues. Trimming left V 2 bases short and J 7 bases short, with 7 bases between. The chain's CDR3 is CASSLGENSPLHF. The CDR3 region has the DNA TGCGCCAGCAGCTTAGGGGAGAATTCACCCCTCCACTTT.

This clone was counted only a few times. The chain joins TRBV2 to TRBJ2-1, with D maybe TRBD2 (5 bases). V was shortened by 9 bases and J by 7 bases, with 16 bases between the two germline ends. This CDR3 contains 13 residues. The V gene's germline CDR1 is SNHLY and CDR2 FYNNEI. The CDR3 here is CASKRAEENEQFF. As DNA, the CDR3 is TGTGCCAGTAAGAGGGCGGAGGAAAATGAGCAGTTCTTC.

The chain recombines TRBV6-1 with TRBJ1-2; 7 positions match TRBD1. Germline V lookup: CDR1 MNHNS, CDR2 SASEGT. Trimming took 5 bases from V and 2 from J; bases not matched to a gene: 2. This CDR3 is built from 13 residues. CDR3 in DNA: TGTGCCAGCAGTTGGACAGGAAACTATGGCTACACCTTC. This sequence encodes CASSWTGNYGYTF.